The clone carrying this TCR beta chain was found a few times. Its cognate antigen is unknown. It was with 60 Vbeta and 13 Jbeta primers that the PCR ran. Profiling relied on immunoSEQ multiplex PCR, and the TCRdb table lists in-frame clones only, not all of them. The sample contains some 130,000 clones, around 86% of which appear only once. This sample is part of a study of cytomegalovirus exposure and HLA in healthy donors. General study results and limits: TCR beta V- and J-gene trimming, according to a later analysis, was linked to a missense DCLRE1C variant. It was confirmed in vitro that a few of the CMV-associated chains were specific for CMV antigens.

V was pared by 2 bases and J by 4 bases, with 7 bases of the junction left unmatched. CDR1 and CDR2 from the germline V gene are SGHRS and YFSETQ. The CDR3 runs 16 residues. The origin of this receptor is a woman aged 45-59 years in good health and CMV-seropositive. The specimen sequenced was PBMCs. V usage is TRBV5-1 and J usage is TRBJ2-3; 10 bases line up with TRBD2. This CDR3 reads CASSFALAGVPDTQYF. DNA for the CDR3: TGCGCCAGCAGCTTCGCCCTAGCGGGAGTTCCAGATACGCAGTATTTT. Drawing the rest from reference TRBV5-1 and TRBJ2-3, the complete variable domain is KAGVTQTPRYLIKTRGQQVTLSCSPISGHRSVSWYQQTPGQGLQFLFEYFSETQRNKGNFPGRFSGRQFSNSRSEMNVSTLELGDSALYLCASSFALAGVPDTQYFGPGTRLTVL.